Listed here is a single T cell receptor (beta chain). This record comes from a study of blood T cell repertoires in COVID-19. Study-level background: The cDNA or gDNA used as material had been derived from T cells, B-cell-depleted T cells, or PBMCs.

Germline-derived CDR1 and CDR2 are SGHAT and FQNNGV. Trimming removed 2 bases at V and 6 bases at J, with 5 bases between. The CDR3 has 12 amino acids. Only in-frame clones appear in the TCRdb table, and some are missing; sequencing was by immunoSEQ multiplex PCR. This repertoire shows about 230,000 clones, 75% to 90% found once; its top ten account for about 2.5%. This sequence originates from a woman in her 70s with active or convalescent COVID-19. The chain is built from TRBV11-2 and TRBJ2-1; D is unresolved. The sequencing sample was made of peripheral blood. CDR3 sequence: CASSLSGNEQFF. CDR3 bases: TGTGCCAGCAGCTTATCGGGCAATGAGCAGTTCTTC.